The 14 T cell receptor beta chains below were found in one sample sequenced in a study of T cell clones after liver transplantation. Produced via immunoSEQ multiplex PCR; TCRdb's table is partial and in-frame only. Here the sample spans roughly 80,000 clones, roughly 80% being singletons. This specimen consisted of CD4+ T cells from blood, obtained about 46 months after liver transplant. The receptor source for this set is a human patient who received a liver transplant. The graft donor may be the source of some T cells.

The V and J genes are TRBV6-5 and TRBJ2-7; possibly TRBD1 for D (5 bases). The CDR3 consists of 14 residues. V was shortened by 2 bases and J by 0 bases, with 8 bases between the two germline ends. Germline V gene sequence: CDR1 MNHEY, CDR2 SVGAGI. In DNA, the CDR3 is TGTGCCAGCAGTTACAGGGGCCGCTCCTACGAGCAGTACTTC. This codes for CASSYRGRSYEQYF.

The gene calls are TRBV19 and TRBJ1-5; D unclear. Trimming cost V 7 bases and J 6 bases, with 22 bases left between them. There are 16 residues in the CDR3. Germline CDR1 LNHDA, CDR2 SQIVND (reference sequence). In DNA, the CDR3 is TGTGCCAGTAACCGATATGGTTCCGGAGGTGTTCAGCCCCAGCATTTT. This gives the protein CASNRYGSGGVQPQHF.

The chain couples TRBV19 to TRBJ1-1; D is undetermined. Looked up from germline, CDR1 is LNHDA and CDR2 is SQIVND (reference sequence). The germline V and J ends were trimmed by 6 bases and 6 bases, with 14 bases remaining between them. The CDR3 has 13 residues. The CDR3 DNA reads as TGTGCCAGTAGCCCTCTTCCCGGGGCTGAAGCTTTCTTT. Its protein is CASSPLPGAEAFF.

The chain employs TRBV5-6 and TRBJ2-6; either TRBD1 or TRBD2 may supply D (5 bases each). From germline, CDR1 is SGHDT and CDR2 YYEEEE. V was cut by 2 bases and J by 2 bases, with 14 bases left in between. The CDR3 has 17 amino acids. CDR3 loop: CASSFGTPGPGANVLTF. CDR3 nucleotides: TGTGCCAGCAGCTTCGGGACCCCGGGCCCTGGGGCCAACGTCCTGACTTTC.

The chain uses TRBV7-9 and TRBJ1-2, with 8 bases lining up with TRBD1. This CDR3 comprises 14 residues. After removal of 2 bases from V and 6 bases from J, the junction contained 5 bases not matched to a gene. Germline values: CDR1 SEHNR, CDR2 FQNEAQ (reference sequence). The DNA for the CDR3 is TGTGCCAGCAGCTTATCAGGACAGGGCCATGGCTACACCTTC. This codes for CASSLSGQGHGYTF.

Comment on this clone: The sample carries other DNA sequences with the same CDR3. V usage is TRBV18 and J usage is TRBJ2-7; no clear D. This CDR3 has 12 amino acids. V lost 1 base and J 7 bases, leaving 8 bases between the germline ends. From germline, CDR1 is KGHSH and CDR2 LQKENI. For the CDR3, the DNA is TGTGCCAGCTCACCACGGAGTGGAGAGCAGTACTTC. It codes for CASSPRSGEQYF.

The gene calls are TRBV5-6 and TRBJ2-5; D may match TRBD1 or TRBD2 (6 bases each). The CDR3 extends over 16 amino acids. The germline CDR1 and CDR2 sequences are SGHDT and YYEEEE. Trimming took 5 bases from V and 5 from J, leaving 22 bases between them. The CDR3 DNA is TGTGCCAGCAGTTGGGGGTCGGGGGCTCCCGGGGAGACCCAGTACTTC. Protein product: CASSWGSGAPGETQYF. Using reference TRBV5-6 and TRBJ2-5 for the parts outside the CDR3, the full variable domain is DAGVTQSPTHLIKTRGQQVTLRCSPKSGHDTVSWYQQALGQGPQFIFQYYEEEERQRGNFPDRFSGHQFPNYSSELNVNALLLGDSALYLCASSWGSGAPGETQYFGPGTRLLVL.

The rearrangement joins TRBV29-1 to TRBJ1-4; D is perhaps TRBD1 (6 bases). V gave up 7 bases and J gave up 1 base, with 19 bases separating them. Looked up from germline, CDR1 is SQVTM and CDR2 is ANQGSEA. CDR3 length: 16 amino acids. For the CDR3, the DNA is TGCAGCGCTAGGATGAGGGGGTGGGGAACTAATGAAAAACTGTTTTTT. It specifies CSARMRGWGTNEKLFF.

The chain combines TRBV19 with TRBJ1-1, with 8 positions matching TRBD1. V lost 6 bases to trimming and J lost 5 bases; unmatched junction nucleotides: 5. Per germline, CDR1 LNHDA and CDR2 SQIVND (reference sequence). CDR3 length equals 13 residues. The CDR3 DNA is TGTGCCAGTAGGCGACAGGGGCCTACTGAAGCTTTCTTT. The encoded protein is CASRRQGPTEAFF.

In this sample, this clone turned up many times. V gene TRBV9 combines with J gene TRBJ1-2; weak D call: TRBD1 (6 bases). CDR1 and CDR2 (germline): SGDLS, YYNGEE. This CDR3 region has 15 residues. V was shortened by 2 bases and J by 4 bases, with 15 bases between the two germline ends. CDR3 loop: CASSVHPGGAYGYTF. DNA of the CDR3: TGTGCCAGCAGCGTCCACCCGGGGGGGGCCTATGGCTACACCTTC.

This chain uses TRBV11-2 with TRBJ1-1; weak D call: TRBD1 (5 bases). Germline-derived CDR1 and CDR2 are SGHAT and FQNNGV. V lost 5 bases, J lost 5 bases, and 18 bases lay in between. The CDR3 covers 15 residues. CDR3 loop: CASSPTGGAGTEAFF. Written as DNA, the CDR3 is TGTGCCAGCAGCCCAACCGGGGGAGCTGGGACTGAAGCTTTCTTT.

This rearrangement joins TRBV19 to TRBJ2-1; D not certain. CDR1 and CDR2 (germline): LNHDA, SQIVND (reference sequence). The ends were cut back, 6 bases at V and 7 bases at J, with 16 bases in the middle. The length of the CDR3 is 14 residues. The CDR3 bases are TGTGCCAGTAGCCCACCTTGGGAAGGGAATGAGCAGTTCTTC. Translated: CASSPPWEGNEQFF.

The V and J genes are TRBV7-2 and TRBJ1-2; 11 nucleotides align to TRBD1. Trimming removed 4 bases from V and 3 bases from J; junction bases left unmatched: 7. Germline V gene sequence: CDR1 SGHTA, CDR2 FQGNSA. This CDR3 region has 16 residues. Here the CDR3 DNA reads TGTGCCAGCAGCTCGCACCGGGACAGGGGGTACTATGGCTACACCTTC. Protein sequence: CASSSHRDRGYYGYTF.

The chain has TRBV28 and TRBJ2-1; 11 positions match TRBD2. V shed 2 bases, J shed 4 bases, and the junction held 4 bases outside the gene matches. The CDR3 contains 16 residues. Germline V gene data show CDR1 as MDHEN and CDR2 as SYDVKM. This CDR3 is CASSLLAGGVYNEQFF. As DNA, the CDR3 is TGTGCCAGCAGTTTACTAGCGGGAGGAGTGTACAATGAGCAGTTCTTC.